These 17 T cell receptor beta chains share one sample of origin, sequenced in a study of blood T cell repertoires in COVID-19. Clones were read by immunoSEQ multiplex PCR, and TCRdb kept only the in-frame ones, dropping some. The sample shows about 140,000 clones, around nine tenths of them seen only once. The source material was peripheral blood. Every receptor here comes from a woman in her thirties or forties with acute or convalescent COVID-19.

The J gene is TRBJ1-6, the V gene TRBV28, with TRBD1 identical over 7 bases. Germline values: CDR1 MDHEN, CDR2 SYDVKM. Unmatched junction bases numbered 7, after V lost 6 bases and J lost 8 bases. This CDR3 has 14 amino acids. CDR3 sequence (DNA): TGTGCCAGCAGCCCCGACAGGGAGTATTCACCCCTCCACTTT. It is translated as CASSPDREYSPLHF.

Here the CDR3 DNA reads TGTGCCAGCAGCCCAGGGCCCGCTAACGTGGATACGCAGTATTTT. The encoded protein is CASSPGPANVDTQYF. The chain carries TRBV3-1 (or the pseudogene TRBV3-2) and TRBJ2-3; perhaps TRBD1 as D (5 bases). The germline CDR1 and CDR2 sequences are LGHDT and YNNKEL (reference sequence). This CDR3 is 15 amino acids long. The V gene lost 4 bases and the J gene lost 6 bases, with 17 bases spanning the gap.

The chain is built from TRBV5-5 and TRBJ1-2; a possible D gene is TRBD1 (5 bases). Germline V gene data show CDR1 as SGHKS and CDR2 as YYEKEE (reference sequence). This CDR3 region has 17 residues. V lost 0 bases and J 5 bases, leaving 20 bases between the germline ends. The CDR3 DNA reads TGTGCCAGCAGCTTGGAATTAGCTGACAGCCTGAGGTATGGCTACACCTTC. Residues: CASSLELADSLRYGYTF.

This chain links TRBV10-3 with TRBJ1-2, with D tentatively TRBD1 (6 bases). Germline V gene data show CDR1 as ENHRY and CDR2 as SYGVKD. The CDR3 extends over 12 amino acids. V shed 2 bases and J shed 8 bases, with 9 bases lying between them. The CDR3 nucleotides are TGTGCCATCAGTGAGGGGGGCCAGGGCTACACCTTC. Amino acids: CAISEGGQGYTF.

CDR3 amino acids: CASSLFQGKNIQYF. In DNA, the CDR3 is TGTGCCAGCAGCTTATTTCAGGGGAAAAACATTCAGTACTTC. V and J are TRBV7-2 and TRBJ2-4; possible D gene TRBD1, 6 bases. Germline CDR1 is SGHTA and CDR2 is FQGNSA. This CDR3 comprises 14 residues. Trimming pared 2 bases from V and 4 bases from J, leaving 9 bases between.

V usage is TRBV15 and J usage is TRBJ2-3; 14 bases align to TRBD2. CDR1 is LNHNV, CDR2 YYDKDF, per germline (reference sequence). CDR3 size: 16 residues. Trimming removed 5 bases from V and 5 bases from J; junction bases left unmatched: 6. In DNA form, the CDR3 reads TGTGCCACCAGCCGGGGACTAGCGGGAGCAGGAGATACGCAGTATTTT. Translation gives CATSRGLAGAGDTQYF. The variable domain in full, with the rest retrieved from reference TRBV15 and TRBJ2-3, is DAMVIQNPRYQVTQFGKPVTLSCSQTLNHNVMYWYQQKSSQAPKLLFHYYDKDFNNEADTPDNFQSRRPNTSFCFLDIRSPGLGDTAMYLCATSRGLAGAGDTQYFGPGTRLTVL.

This chain links TRBV5-1 with TRBJ2-7, with D possibly TRBD1 on 5 matching bases. The CDR3 has 13 amino acids. From germline, CDR1 is SGHRS and CDR2 YFSETQ. The germline V and J ends were trimmed by 0 bases and 11 bases, with 15 bases remaining between them. In DNA form, the CDR3 reads TGCGCCAGCAGCTTGGTTGGGTGGCAGGGCGAGTACTTC. Translated, it gives CASSLVGWQGEYF.

The rearrangement uses TRBV19 and TRBJ1-1; 9 bases are a match to TRBD1. The germline V gene has CDR1 LNHDA and CDR2 SQIVND (reference sequence). V dropped 5 bases and J dropped 1; count of bases not matched to a gene: 2. This CDR3 has 14 residues. The CDR3 DNA reads TGTGCCAGTAGTCCACAGGGGGCGAACACTGAAGCTTTCTTT. It translates to CASSPQGANTEAFF.

V and J are TRBV19 and TRBJ2-1, with 11 bases matching TRBD2. With 5 bases clipped from V and 8 bases from J, the junction kept 14 bases outside the gene matches. This CDR3 has 17 amino acids. Germline-derived CDR1 and CDR2 are LNHDA and SQIVND (reference sequence). The CDR3 protein is CASSFSTSGDLRDEQFF. Written as DNA, the CDR3 is TGTGCCAGTAGTTTCTCGACTAGCGGGGACCTTAGGGATGAGCAGTTCTTC.

V gene TRBV7-9 combines with J gene TRBJ1-3, with D possibly TRBD1 on 5 matching bases. CDR3 length: 15 amino acids. Germline V CDR1 and CDR2: SEHNR, FQNEAQ (reference sequence). With 0 bases removed from V and 2 bases from J, the gap between germline ends came to 8 bases. The CDR3 is CASSLASGPGNTIYF. The CDR3 coding sequence is TGTGCCAGCAGCTTAGCTTCAGGGCCTGGAAACACCATATATTTT.

The gene calls are TRBV11-2 and TRBJ2-3; perhaps TRBD1 as D (6 bases). The V end was cut by 5 bases, the J end by 8 bases, with 17 bases between. From germline, CDR1 is SGHAT and CDR2 FQNNGV. The CDR3 runs to 14 residues. CDR3 region: CASSRITGRGTQYF. In nucleotides, the CDR3 is TGTGCCAGCAGCCGAATTACAGGGCGAGGTACGCAGTATTTT.

This chain connects TRBV14 to TRBJ2-1; a possible D gene is TRBD1 (6 bases). CDR1 SGHDN and CDR2 FVKESK come from the germline V gene. The V end lost 1 base, the J end lost 10 bases, and 17 bases lay between the germline ends. The CDR3 contains 15 residues. The CDR3 bases are TGTGCCAGCAGCCAAGTGGTAGCGCTTGGGGGCGAGCAGTTCTTC. Protein sequence: CASSQVVALGGEQFF. Filled out from reference TRBV14 and TRBJ2-1, the complete variable domain reads EAGVTQFPSHSVIEKGQTVTLRCDPISGHDNLYWYRRVMGKEIKFLLHFVKESKQDESGMPNNRFLAERTGGTYSTLKVQPAELEDSGVYFCASSQVVALGGEQFFGPGTRLTVL.

As concerns this clone: Other DNA sequences of this sample code for an identical CDR3. V is TRBV28 and J is TRBJ1-2; 7 nucleotides agree with TRBD1. The CDR3 totals 13 residues. Germline CDR1 MDHEN, CDR2 SYDVKM. V shed 5 bases and J 4 bases; nucleotides not matched to a gene: 4. The CDR3 loop is CASSLQGGYGYTF. As DNA, the CDR3 is TGTGCCAGCAGTCTTCAGGGGGGCTATGGCTACACCTTC.

CDR3 sequence: CASSYSLAGGGNEQFF. The CDR3 DNA is TGTGCCAGCAGTTACTCGCTAGCGGGAGGTGGCAATGAGCAGTTCTTC. This rearrangement joins TRBV6-5 to TRBJ2-1, with 11 nucleotides matching TRBD2. This CDR3 comprises 16 residues. Germline V gene data show CDR1 as MNHEY and CDR2 as SVGAGI. The trim removed 0 bases at V and 6 bases at J, leaving 4 bases unmatched.

This clone was found once. This chain connects TRBV10-3 to TRBJ1-2; no clear D. Germline V gene data show CDR1 as ENHRY and CDR2 as SYGVKD. V lost 1 base and J lost 6, with 9 bases in between. This CDR3 is built from 13 residues. The CDR3 DNA reads TGTGCCATCAGTGAGTACACGAGGGATGGCTACACCTTC. This encodes CAISEYTRDGYTF.

The chain employs TRBV6-5 and TRBJ1-1, with TRBD1 matching over 8 bases. J lost 4 bases, V lost 7 bases, and 8 bases had no gene match. The CDR3 is made up of 14 amino acids. The germline CDR1 and CDR2 sequences are MNHEY and SVGAGI. The DNA of the CDR3 is TGTGCCAGCACCCAGGGGGCGGGAAGCACTGAAGCTTTCTTT. It yields the protein CASTQGAGSTEAFF.

J is TRBJ2-2 and V is TRBV5-1, with D possibly matching TRBD2 (5 bases). This CDR3 is built from 14 residues. Germline CDR1 is SGHRS and CDR2 is YFSETQ. V lost 6 bases and J 4 bases, leaving 13 bases between the germline ends. CDR3 region: CASTLAATTGELFF. As DNA, the CDR3 is TGCGCCAGCACCCTAGCAGCCACCACCGGGGAGCTGTTTTTT.